Listed here is a single TCR beta chain. Antigen: not known. By phenotype, naive CD8+ T cells were CD45RO-CCR7+CD27+CD95-. Researchers prepared the TRB cDNA libraries using 5' RACE with UMI labels. Reanalyzing the 5' RACE reads, TCRdb keeps one entry per CDR3 protein, without DNA. This sample's table reports about 63,000 distinct CDR3 sequences. Germline V lookup: CDR1 MNHEY, CDR2 SVGEGT. The CDR3 contains 15 residues. The data are from a study of CXCR3-negative and CXCR3-positive naive CD8 T cells. Points from the study as a whole: TRB CDR3s of CXCR3-positive naive cells were more hydrophobic than those of CXCR3-negative naive cells. With CXCR3 expression partially decreased after cryopreservation, most assays relied on fresh PBMCs.

The sequenced sample consisted of naive CXCR3+ CD8+ T cells from blood. Noted subset: CD45RO-CCR7+CD27+CD95- naive CD8+ T cells expressing CXCR3 (TNR3+). The chain uses TRBV6-2 or TRBV6-3 and TRBJ2-2; TCRdb returns TRBD1, unconfirmable since there is no DNA. This TCR was sampled from a human donor in good health. Some clones in this sample may be carry-over from other donors' samples. The CDR3 loop reads CASNNGGPRTGELFF.